This T cell receptor beta chain was identified during a study of cytomegalovirus exposure and HLA in healthy donors. Primers for the PCR totalled 60 Vbeta and 13 Jbeta. TCRdb keeps only in-frame clones here, not all; method: immunoSEQ multiplex PCR. The sample carries about 170,000 clones, 79% recorded once. Trimming cost V 3 bases and J 2 bases, with 11 bases left between them. Per the germline V gene, CDR1 is LGHNA and CDR2 is YNFKEQ. The CDR3 consists of 15 residues. The material sequenced was PBMCs. The receptor was isolated from a woman aged 45 to 65 in good health and CMV-seronegative. This chain connects TRBV4-2 to TRBJ2-1; D may be TRBD1 (7 bases). This chain's CDR3 is CASSQEGATYNEQFF. The CDR3, as DNA: TGTGCCAGCAGCCAGGAGGGGGCGACCTACAATGAGCAGTTCTTC.